This TCR beta chain was observed in a study of T-cell reconstitution after alpha-beta-depleted transplantation in children. For TCRbeta, the library was prepared with unique molecular identifiers. TCRdb used MiXCR to reprocess the PCR reads, holding one entry per CDR3 protein. Of a few hundred thousand distinct CDR3 sequences listed, about a tenth are singletons. Germline V lookup: CDR1 SGHRS, CDR2 YFSETQ. The CDR3 runs to 16 residues. Trimming shortened V by 4 bases and J by 7 bases, and 21 bases separated the two germline ends. This sequence joins TRBV5-1 and TRBJ2-1; D is uncertain. The origin of this receptor is a human donor who donated a stem cell graft to a child with acute lymphoblastic leukemia. The input for sequencing was PBMCs from the stem cell graft donor, taken from the stem cell graft. The CDR3: CASSPLPPGDINEQFF. The CDR3 bases are TGCGCCAGCAGCCCCCTCCCGCCGGGCGACATTAATGAGCAGTTCTTC.